One sample yielded the 32 T cell receptor beta chains listed below, sequenced in a study of human T cells and chemical hapten exposure. TCRdb ran MiXCR on the RACE reads and lists one entry per CDR3 protein. Of under 300,000 distinct CDR3 sequences in the sample, about 7.7% are singletons; the top ten hold about 1.1%. Indicated time point: pre-sensitization, week 0. The treatment was: therapeutic diphenylcyclopropenone sensitization with weekly scalp DPC. Sequenced material: whole blood, taken in connection with sensitization to the hapten diphenylcyclopropenone (DPC). All receptors derive from a man aged 18-30 years with alopecia areata. Some clones in this sample may be carry-over from other donors' samples.

CDR3 sequence reads: CASGQKNTEAFF. For the CDR3, the DNA is TGTGCCAGCGGACAGAAGAACACTGAAGCTTTCTTT. V usage is TRBV28 and J usage is TRBJ1-1; D is perhaps TRBD1 (6 bases). The CDR3 is 12 residues long. The V gene lost 8 bases and the J gene lost 1 base, with 8 bases spanning the gap. The germline V gene encodes CDR1 MDHEN and CDR2 SYDVKM.

The gene calls are TRBV6-2 or TRBV6-3 and TRBJ1-5; D possibly corresponds to TRBD1 (5 bases). V lost 8 bases to trimming and J lost 5 bases, with 19 bases between them. Looked up from germline, CDR1 is MNHEY and CDR2 is SVGEGT. This CDR3 has 15 residues. The CDR3 nucleotides read TGTGCCAGCGGGAAACACAGGTACTCCGATCAGCCCCAGCATTTT. Translating gives CASGKHRYSDQPQHF.

The sample holds a few counts of this clonotype. One end of the junction does not line up with germline, which may come from a read error. The chain uses TRBV7-2 and TRBJ2-1; no firm D call. The germline V gene has CDR1 SGHTA and CDR2 FQGNSA. CDR3 length: 14 residues. The CDR3 is CAGSPRGIYNEQFF. Written as DNA, the CDR3 is TGTGCCGGCAGCCCCCGTGGCATTTACAATGAGCAGTTCTTC. Full variable domain (outside the CDR3, taken from reference TRBV7-2 and TRBJ2-1): GAGVSQSPSNKVTEKGKDVELRCDPISGHTALYWYRQSLGQGLEFLIYFQGNSAPDKSGLPSDRFSAERTGGSVSTLTIQRTQQEDSAVYLCAGSPRGIYNEQFFGPGTRLTVL.

This clonotype was recorded at least ten times. The CDR3: CASSQASGGSQETQYF. The CDR3 bases are TGTGCCAGCAGCCAGGCTAGCGGGGGCTCCCAAGAGACCCAGTACTTC. The J gene is TRBJ2-5, the V gene TRBV4-2; 10 nucleotides align to TRBD2. CDR3 length equals 16 residues. Unmatched junction bases numbered 5, after V lost 3 bases and J lost 1 base. CDR1 and CDR2 (germline): LGHNA, YNFKEQ.

The table lists this clonotype with many counts. The V call is TRBV7-2, the J call TRBJ2-7; the match to TRBD1 covers 7 bases. There are 14 residues in the CDR3. The junction had 11 bases not matched to a gene; V was cut back by 5 bases and J by 7 bases. CDR1 is SGHTA, CDR2 FQGNSA, per germline. The CDR3 DNA reads TGTGCCAGCAGCAGATATTCAGGGGGTGATGAGCAGTACTTC. This codes for CASSRYSGGDEQYF.

The V and J genes are TRBV12-3 or TRBV12-4 and TRBJ2-7; D call uncertain. The CDR3 has 13 residues. V shed 2 bases and J shed 5 bases, with 10 bases lying between them. In DNA, the CDR3 is TGTGCCAGCAGTTTACTTCTAGGGCACGAGCAGTACGTC. Translated: CASSLLLGHEQYV.

This clonotype has only a few counts. The chain employs TRBV20-1 and TRBJ2-2; 8 bases fit TRBD1. V gave up 4 bases and J gave up 3 bases; unmatched junction bases: 1. Germline values: CDR1 DFQATT, CDR2 SNEGSKA (reference sequence). The CDR3 is 13 amino acids. The CDR3 sequence: CSAKDRDTGELFF. In DNA form, the CDR3 reads TGCAGTGCTAAGGACAGGGACACCGGGGAGCTGTTTTTT.

The rearrangement joins TRBV11-2 to TRBJ2-3, with TRBD2 as a possible D gene (5 bases). CDR3 length equals 14 residues. CDR1 SGHAT and CDR2 FQNNGV come from the germline V gene. The germline V and J ends were trimmed by 5 bases and 2 bases, with 11 bases remaining between them. DNA for the CDR3: TGTGCCAGCAGCCCGAGGACTCTCACAGATACGCAGTATTTT. It specifies CASSPRTLTDTQYF.

The chain employs TRBV6-2 or TRBV6-3 and TRBJ1-2; unclear D gene. The length of the CDR3 is 16 residues. Germline V gene data show CDR1 as MNHEY and CDR2 as SVGEGT. The germline V and J ends were trimmed by 0 bases and 4 bases, with 15 bases remaining between them. The CDR3 spells CASSYSRSRSGYGYTF. In DNA form, the CDR3 reads TGTGCCAGCAGTTACTCGAGGTCTCGATCGGGCTATGGCTACACCTTC.

With regard to this clonotype: One base away lies a much larger clone, so this may be a sequencing read error. As the CDR3 is not closed by the conserved phenylalanine or tryptophan, this likely results from a read error. The V and J genes are TRBV28 and TRBJ2-7, with 8 bases aligning to TRBD1. In germline, CDR1 is MDHEN, CDR2 SYDVKM. The CDR3 loop spans 14 amino acids. The trim removed 5 bases at V and 2 bases at J, leaving 5 bases unmatched. As DNA, the CDR3 is TGTGCCAGCAGTGTCTCGGGACAGGCCTACGAGCAGTACTAC. Protein sequence: CASSVSGQAYEQYY.

The gene calls are TRBV7-2 and TRBJ1-1; D remains unclear. V lost 1 base and J lost 9, with 9 bases in between. CDR3 length: 12 amino acids. The germline gives CDR1 SGHTA, CDR2 FQGNSA. The CDR3 loop reads CASSLDISKAFF. CDR3 coding DNA: TGTGCCAGCAGCTTAGATATATCTAAAGCTTTCTTT.

This clonotype was observed many times. The V gene is TRBV25-1, the J gene TRBJ1-2; D perhaps matches TRBD1 (5 bases). Germline lookup yields CDR1 MGHDK and CDR2 SYGVNS. Trimming left V 4 bases short and J 4 bases short, with 13 bases between. The CDR3 is made up of 14 amino acids. CDR3 sequence: CASSGAPGPYGYTF. The DNA of the CDR3 is TGTGCCAGCAGTGGGGCCCCAGGGCCCTATGGCTACACCTTC.

This clonotype was recorded a few times. J is TRBJ1-2 and V is TRBV4-1; D is undetermined. The CDR3 has 15 residues. Trimming took off 3 bases at V and 0 bases at J, with 11 bases between the two ends. In germline, CDR1 is MGHRA, CDR2 YSYEKL. CDR3 sequence: CASSQHGKANYGYTF. CDR3 DNA: TGCGCCAGCAGCCAGCACGGGAAAGCTAACTATGGCTACACCTTC.

This clonotype was counted between two and nine times. This chain's CDR3 is CASSLEVRGINTEAFF. In DNA form, the CDR3 reads TGTGCCAGCAGCTTAGAGGTACGTGGGATCAACACTGAAGCTTTCTTT. This chain connects TRBV7-2 to TRBJ1-1; D is ambiguous. V lost 1 base to trimming and J lost 2 bases, with 14 bases between them. The CDR3 is 16 residues long. Germline values: CDR1 SGHTA, CDR2 FQGNSA.

This clonotype appeared many times. The chain couples TRBV6-2 or TRBV6-3 to TRBJ1-5, with no clear D. The CDR3 runs 15 residues. Trimming left V 2 bases short and J 3 bases short, with 11 bases between. Germline CDR1 MNHEY, CDR2 SVGEGT. CDR3 DNA sequence: TGTGCCAGCAGTTACAGTCCGGGGTTCAATCAGCCCCAGCATTTT. Translated: CASSYSPGFNQPQHF.

This rearrangement joins TRBV25-1 to TRBJ2-7; D ambiguous. The V end was cut by 2 bases, the J end by 7 bases, with 9 bases between. Germline V gene data show CDR1 as MGHDK and CDR2 as SYGVNS. The CDR3 spans 12 residues. In nucleotides, the CDR3 is TGTGCCAGCAGTGAAGGCCTCGAGGAGCAGTACTTC. Its protein is CASSEGLEEQYF.

This rearrangement joins TRBV6-5 to TRBJ1-6, with no clear D. This CDR3 comprises 15 residues. The germline V and J ends were trimmed by 3 bases and 0 bases, with 6 bases remaining between them. Germline V gene data show CDR1 as MNHEY and CDR2 as SVGAGI. CDR3 coding DNA: TGTGCCAGCAGTTATCAGAGCTCCTATAATTCACCCCTCCACTTT. Encoded protein: CASSYQSSYNSPLHF.

This clonotype was seen more than once but under ten times. This rearrangement joins TRBV10-3 to TRBJ2-2, with 7 nucleotides matching TRBD1. Germline V gene data show CDR1 as ENHRY and CDR2 as SYGVKD. The junction had 4 bases not matched to a gene; V was cut back by 6 bases and J by 3 bases. This CDR3 spans 14 amino acids. The CDR3 loop reads CAIRWDRDTGELFF. The CDR3 nucleotides are TGTGCCATCAGATGGGACAGAGACACCGGGGAGCTGTTTTTT.

The chain combines TRBV21-1 with TRBJ1-6; the DNA was not used to check the table's D call, TRBD1. TRBV21-1 is noted as a pseudogene. The CDR3 runs to 16 residues. Here the CDR3 reads CASSKVRTGESSPLHF. Here the CDR3 DNA reads TGTGCCAGCAGCAAAGTACGGACAGGGGAAAGTTCACCCCTCCACTTT.

The J gene is TRBJ2-6, the V gene TRBV29-1; TRBD1 might be the D (5 bases). Germline loops: CDR1 SQVTM, CDR2 ANQGSEA. The CDR3 covers 16 residues. Trimming shortened V by 6 bases and J by 0 bases, and 15 bases separated the two germline ends. The CDR3 sequence is CSVAGPTDSGANVLTF. The CDR3 region has the DNA TGCAGCGTAGCAGGGCCCACTGACTCTGGGGCCAACGTCCTGACTTTC. The full variable domain, in which reference TRBV29-1 and TRBJ2-6 provide the parts outside the CDR3, is SAVISQKPSRDICQRGTSLTIQCQVDSQVTMMFWYRQQPGQSLTLIATANQGSEATYESGFVIDKFPISRPNLTFSTLTVSNMSPEDSSIYLCSVAGPTDSGANVLTFGAGSRLTVL.

CDR3 in amino acids: CASSQKYLAGAADTQYF. CDR3 in DNA: TGTGCCAGCAGCCAAAAATATCTAGCGGGGGCCGCCGATACGCAGTATTTT. The chain is built from TRBV4-2 and TRBJ2-3, with 10 bases fitting TRBD2. This CDR3 is built from 17 residues. V lost 2 bases, J lost 6 bases, and 11 bases stayed unmatched. Germline lookup yields CDR1 LGHNA and CDR2 YNFKEQ.

The V and J genes are TRBV6-6 and TRBJ1-1, with D maybe TRBD1 (6 bases). Trimming left V 4 bases short and J 0 bases short, with 15 bases between. The CDR3 has 16 residues. The germline V gene has CDR1 MNHNY and CDR2 SVGAGI (reference sequence). CDR3 protein: CASSSGTKGMNTEAFF. The CDR3 nucleotides are TGTGCCAGCAGTTCTGGGACAAAAGGGATGAACACTGAAGCTTTCTTT.

This clonotype has a handful of counts. This sequence joins TRBV20-1 and TRBJ2-7, with 9 bases fitting TRBD1. The CDR3 is 14 residues long. The V gene end was trimmed by 1 base and the J gene end by 6 bases; junction bases not matched to a gene: 7. CDR1 is DFQATT and CDR2 is SNEGSKA in the germline V gene (reference sequence). CDR3 region: CSARGRDRDGEQYF. In DNA, the CDR3 is TGCAGTGCTAGAGGACGGGACAGGGATGGCGAGCAGTACTTC.

This clonotype was detected only a few times. The CDR3 loop reads CASGSGQGVVNYGYTF. The CDR3, as DNA: TGTGCTAGTGGCTCGGGACAGGGAGTAGTGAATTATGGCTACACCTTC. The J gene is TRBJ1-2, the V gene TRBV12-5; 9 bases match TRBD1. Trimming at V came to 6 bases and at J to 5 bases, leaving 13 bases not matched to a gene. The CDR3 runs to 16 residues. Germline CDR1 LGHNT, CDR2 FRNRAP.

This clonotype was counted between two and nine times. The chain combines TRBV11-2 with TRBJ1-1; D is perhaps TRBD1 (5 bases). V was pared by 0 bases and J by 6 bases, with 11 bases between. This CDR3 is built from 14 residues. Germline V gene sequence: CDR1 SGHAT, CDR2 FQNNGV. Here the CDR3 DNA reads TGTGCCAGCAGCTTAGATTTGCGGGGCGCTGAAGCTTTCTTT. It is translated as CASSLDLRGAEAFF.

This clonotype has more than one count but fewer than ten. CDR3 sequence: CASSLNREVYGYTF. CDR3 in DNA: TGTGCCAGCAGCTTAAACAGGGAGGTCTATGGCTACACCTTC. This sequence joins TRBV7-9 and TRBJ1-2; the D gene is possibly TRBD1 (6 bases). V gave up 2 bases and J gave up 4 bases, with 11 bases separating them. Germline V gene sequence: CDR1 SEHNR, CDR2 FQNEAQ (reference sequence). This CDR3 has 14 amino acids.

The table lists this clonotype with a few counts. Compared with germline, one end of the junction differs, possibly owing to a read error. The chain carries TRBV12-3 or TRBV12-4 and TRBJ1-4, with D tentatively TRBD1 (5 bases). The CDR3 runs 12 residues. The CDR3 DNA reads TGTGCCAGCAGCTTAGGGGTAGAAAAACTGTTTTTT. This translates into CASSLGVEKLFF.

The sample holds a few counts of this clonotype. The chain carries TRBV15 and TRBJ1-5, with D possibly being TRBD1 (6 bases). V was shortened by 0 bases and J by 2 bases, with 14 bases between the two germline ends. The CDR3 sequence is 17 residues long. Germline lookup yields CDR1 LNHNV and CDR2 YYDKDF (reference sequence). The CDR3: CATSRDRGAGGNQPQHF. In nucleotides, the CDR3 is TGTGCCACCAGCAGAGATCGGGGGGCAGGGGGCAATCAGCCCCAGCATTTT.

This clonotype was counted only a few times. The rearrangement links TRBV20-1 to TRBJ1-4; no definite D call. The V end lost 3 bases, the J end lost 0 bases, and 5 bases lay between the germline ends. Germline values: CDR1 DFQATT, CDR2 SNEGSKA (reference sequence). The CDR3 runs to 13 residues. CDR3 sequence: CSASGSTNEKLFF. The CDR3 DNA reads TGCAGTGCTAGTGGTTCAACTAATGAAAAACTGTTTTTT.

This chain uses TRBV9 with TRBJ1-1; D is possibly TRBD1 (6 bases). Germline values: CDR1 SGDLS, CDR2 YYNGEE. The CDR3 is made up of 15 amino acids. V was pared by 4 bases and J by 3 bases, with 16 bases between. CDR3 sequence: CASSPTGGVYTEAFF. In DNA form, the CDR3 reads TGTGCCAGCAGCCCGACAGGCGGAGTTTACACTGAAGCTTTCTTT.

This sequence joins TRBV5-1 and TRBJ2-3; D perhaps matches TRBD2 (7 bases). Germline CDR1 is SGHRS and CDR2 is YFSETQ. This CDR3 is 15 amino acids long. Trimming took 4 bases from V and 6 from J, leaving 18 bases between them. CDR3 region: CASSPGLGGEDTQYF. CDR3 DNA: TGCGCCAGCAGCCCCGGACTAGGGGGTGAGGATACGCAGTATTTT.

This rearrangement joins TRBV14 to TRBJ2-5; TRBD1 or TRBD2 may be the D gene (5 bases each). The CDR3 is 15 amino acids. Trimming removed 2 bases at V and 4 bases at J, with 14 bases between. CDR1 is SGHDN, CDR2 FVKESK, per germline. CDR3 in DNA: TGTGCCAGCAGCCAATTGGGGGATATCGGAGAGACCCAGTACTTC. It specifies CASSQLGDIGETQYF.